This T cell receptor beta chain came from a study of CD8+CD57+ T cells in acquired aplastic anemia. About the research overall: The average for DNA from sorted CD4+ and CD8+ cells was 3 to 4 ug. Study-level results: Overlapping CD8+ CDR3 repertoires of patients and controls contained about 27 shared sequences.

This clonotype was picked up a small number of times. Its antigen is not known. The sequenced patients had an expansion of CD8+CD57+ cells seen by flow cytometry. Severe acquired aplastic anemia was present in every patient. All patients were therapy-naive when blood was sampled. With 1 base removed from V and 1 base from J, the gap between germline ends came to 8 bases. This CDR3 region has 15 residues. Germline V gene lookup returns CDR1 LGHDT and CDR2 YNNKEL (reference sequence). Profiles of TCR beta VDJ and CDR3 were generated from a genomic DNA template. TCRdb reprocessed the reads via MiXCR and lists one record per CDR3 protein. The data contain 200,000 to 250,000 distinct CDR3 sequences, around 43% of them singletons.

This rearrangement joins TRBV3-1 to TRBJ1-5, with no clear D. Sequencing was done on a sample of sorted CD4+, CD8+, or CD8+CD57+ T cells (not recorded which) from PBMCs. The receptor was isolated from a human donor with aplastic anemia. The CDR3 sequence: CASSQVLGSNQPQHF. CDR3 nucleotides: TGTGCCAGCAGCCAAGTATTAGGAAGCAATCAGCCCCAGCATTTT.